The following is a T cell receptor (beta chain) sequence with its context. The target antigen is unknown. This sample was included in a study of cytomegalovirus exposure and HLA in healthy donors. The PCR made use of 60 Vbeta and 13 Jbeta primers. The table came from immunoSEQ multiplex PCR; TCRdb's copy has only in-frame clones and leaves some out. The table records about 69,000 clones, about 70% of them present only once. V was shortened by 1 base and J by 2 bases, with 20 bases between the two germline ends. CDR1 and CDR2 from the germline V gene are SEHNR and FQNEAQ (reference sequence). The CDR3 extends over 19 amino acids. General study findings and limits: Sequencing likely produced, as an artifact, a cluster of highly shared sequence variants. Later on, an analysis tied over 15,000 TCR beta sequences to HLA alleles at 0.05 false discovery rate.

Sequenced sample: PBMCs. This clonotype originated in a woman aged 25 to 39 in good health and CMV-seronegative. The chain links TRBV7-9 to TRBJ1-4; unclear D gene. In DNA, the CDR3 is TGTGCCAGCAGCTTAGGTATAACAGACACCCTGGTGACTAATGAAAAACTGTTTTTT. Amino acid sequence: CASSLGITDTLVTNEKLFF.